One and the same sample provided the 21 T cell receptor beta chains below, sequenced in a study of blood T cell repertoires in COVID-19. Data came from immunoSEQ multiplex PCR; TCRdb stores just in-frame clones and leaves some out. The sample comprises about 70,000 clones, around 85% of which are singletons, and over 4.5% rests with the top ten. Sequencing input: peripheral blood. The source of these receptors is an elderly man with acute or convalescent COVID-19.

The J gene is TRBJ2-3, the V gene TRBV5-1, with 7 bases aligning to TRBD2. The CDR3 has 15 residues. After removal of 0 bases from V and 4 bases from J, the junction contained 5 bases not matched to a gene. Looked up from germline, CDR1 is SGHRS and CDR2 is YFSETQ. CDR3 sequence reads: CASSLGTGRADTQYF. The CDR3 region has the DNA TGCGCCAGCAGCTTGGGGACTGGGAGGGCAGATACGCAGTATTTT.

About this clone itself: The junction shows a germline mismatch at one end, possibly a read error. The V and J genes are TRBV7-3 and TRBJ2-7; weak D call: TRBD1 (5 bases). CDR3 length equals 14 residues. The germline V gene encodes CDR1 SGHTA and CDR2 FQGTGA. DNA of the CDR3: TGTGCCAGCAGCGTAACCAGGGATACGAGCGAGCAGTACTTC. This encodes CASSVTRDTSEQYF.

The gene calls are TRBV27 and TRBJ2-3, with TRBD2 identical over 13 bases. Germline CDR1 reads MNHEY; CDR2 reads SMNVEV (reference sequence). V shed 6 bases and J 0 bases; nucleotides not matched to a gene: 15. This CDR3 contains 20 residues. The chain's CDR3 is CASRSGLAGNLLISTDTQYF. Here the CDR3 DNA reads TGTGCCAGCAGATCGGGACTAGCGGGGAACCTCCTAATTAGCACAGATACGCAGTATTTT.

The chain combines TRBV5-1 with TRBJ2-3; 7 bases are shared with TRBD2. V lost 0 bases, J lost 1 base, and 8 bases stayed unmatched. The CDR3 is 17 amino acids. From germline, CDR1 is SGHRS and CDR2 YFSETQ. The CDR3 loop reads CASSLVTGGEGTDTQYF. DNA of the CDR3: TGCGCCAGCAGCTTGGTCACGGGAGGCGAGGGCACAGATACGCAGTATTTT.

J is TRBJ2-3 and V is TRBV27; 7 bases match TRBD2. CDR3 size: 15 residues. Looked up from germline, CDR1 is MNHEY and CDR2 is SMNVEV (reference sequence). The J segment lost 6 bases and the V segment lost 5 bases, leaving 11 bases of the junction unmatched. CDR3 in DNA: TGTGCCAGCAGTCCCCGGGGGGTAGGGGTGGATACGCAGTATTTT. Translation: CASSPRGVGVDTQYF.

V and J are TRBV10-3 and TRBJ1-1, with TRBD1 identical over 7 bases. Trimming took 6 bases from V and 1 from J; bases not matched to a gene: 5. The CDR3 extends over 14 amino acids. Germline assignment: CDR1 ENHRY and CDR2 SYGVKD. The CDR3 DNA reads as TGTGCCATCAGCCCGGGACAGAAGAACACTGAAGCTTTCTTT. Its translation: CAISPGQKNTEAFF.

The chain has TRBV19 and TRBJ2-5, with 10 bases fitting TRBD2. V trimming: 4 bases; J trimming: 5 bases; junction bases outside the gene matches: 7. Per germline, CDR1 LNHDA and CDR2 SQIVND (reference sequence). The CDR3 length is 15 residues. CDR3 in amino acids: CASSRLAGGGETQYF. The CDR3 coding sequence is TGTGCCAGTAGTAGGTTAGCGGGGGGTGGTGAGACCCAGTACTTC. Drawing the rest from reference TRBV19 and TRBJ2-5, the complete variable domain is DGGITQSPKYLFRKEGQNVTLSCEQNLNHDAMYWYRQDPGQGLRLIYYSQIVNDFQKGDIAEGYSVSREKKESFPLTVTSAQKNPTAFYLCASSRLAGGGETQYFGPGTRLLVL.

This sequence joins TRBV28 and TRBJ1-5; 9 bases are a match to TRBD1. J gave up 6 bases and V 4 bases, and 13 bases lay outside the gene matches. This CDR3 has 17 amino acids. Germline assignment: CDR1 MDHEN and CDR2 SYDVKM. CDR3 in DNA: TGTGCCAGCAGTTATAATGCCGGGACAGGGAAGGGTCAGCCCCAGCATTTT. Residues: CASSYNAGTGKGQPQHF. Full variable domain (remainder filled in from reference TRBV28 and TRBJ1-5): DVKVTQSSRYLVKRTGEKVFLECVQDMDHENMFWYRQDPGLGLRLIYFSYDVKMKEKGDIPEGYSVSREKKERFSLILESASTNQTSMYLCASSYNAGTGKGQPQHFGDGTRLSIL.

The chain employs TRBV19 and TRBJ1-2, with 7 nucleotides matching TRBD1. The CDR3 covers 11 residues. J lost 8 bases, V lost 4 bases, and 1 base had no gene match. Germline values: CDR1 LNHDA, CDR2 SQIVND (reference sequence). CDR3 bases: TGTGCCAGTAGTACAGGGGGAGGCTACACCTTC. Amino acids: CASSTGGGYTF.

The J gene is TRBJ2-7, the V gene TRBV7-6; D remains ambiguous. CDR1 is SGHVS, CDR2 FNYEAQ, per germline. The CDR3 runs 12 residues. With 5 bases removed from V and 0 bases from J, the gap between germline ends came to 5 bases. The CDR3 bases are TGTGCCAGCAGCCCCAGCTCCTACGAGCAGTACTTC. Its translation: CASSPSSYEQYF.

The chain couples TRBV9 to TRBJ2-7; TRBD2 might be the D (6 bases). V gave up 0 bases and J gave up 9 bases, with 19 bases separating them. CDR3 length: 15 residues. Germline V gene data show CDR1 as SGDLS and CDR2 as YYNGEE. The CDR3 DNA reads TGTGCCAGCAGCGTAGCCAGGAGAAACGGTAGCGGGCAGTACTTC. Amino acid sequence: CASSVARRNGSGQYF.

The chain combines TRBV19 with TRBJ2-7; 8 bases fit TRBD2. CDR1 LNHDA and CDR2 SQIVND come from the germline V gene (reference sequence). This CDR3 comprises 14 residues. J was trimmed by 3 bases and V by 2 bases; bases with no gene match: 3. The CDR3 is CASSITSGYYEQYF. The CDR3 bases are TGTGCCAGTAGTATAACTAGCGGATACTACGAGCAGTACTTC.

The chain combines TRBV27 with TRBJ2-2, with 9 bases identical to TRBD1. The CDR3 covers 16 residues. Germline V CDR1 and CDR2: MNHEY, SMNVEV (reference sequence). V shed 5 bases, J shed 4 bases, and the junction held 8 bases outside the gene matches. CDR3 DNA sequence: TGTGCCAGCAGTCTCGGGACAGGGCAGGGCACCGGGGAGCTGTTTTTT. Translation gives CASSLGTGQGTGELFF.

The genes are TRBV5-1 and TRBJ2-7, with D possibly being TRBD1 (6 bases). Germline loops: CDR1 SGHRS, CDR2 YFSETQ. Trimming removed 2 bases at V and 4 bases at J, with 19 bases between. The CDR3 contains 16 residues. CDR3 sequence: CASSLQAGARVYEQYF. The CDR3 DNA sequence: TGCGCCAGCAGCTTACAAGCAGGGGCCCGGGTGTACGAGCAGTACTTC.

The chain's CDR3 is CASSLGRNYGYTF. CDR3 DNA: TGTGCCAGCAGTTTGGGCAGAAACTATGGCTACACCTTC. This chain uses TRBV12-3 or TRBV12-4 with TRBJ1-2; D is unclear. Trimming took off 3 bases at V and 2 bases at J, with 7 bases between the two ends. CDR3 size: 13 residues.

The CDR3: CASTRRERASPLHF. The CDR3 DNA is TGTGCCAGCACCCGCCGGGAGAGGGCTTCACCCCTCCACTTT. This sequence joins TRBV11-2 and TRBJ1-6, with D hard to call. Germline assignment: CDR1 SGHAT and CDR2 FQNNGV. V was trimmed by 7 bases and J by 9 bases, leaving 16 bases between them. The CDR3 contains 14 residues. The complete variable domain, with remaining parts taken from reference TRBV11-2 and TRBJ1-6, reads EAGVAQSPRYKIIEKRQSVAFWCNPISGHATLYWYQQILGQGPKLLIQFQNNGVVDDSQLPKDRFSAERLKGVDSTLKIQPAKLEDSAVYLCASTRRERASPLHFGNGTRLTVT.

This clone was seen only a few times. This chain links TRBV6-5 with TRBJ2-7; weak D call: TRBD2 (5 bases). The V gene lost 6 bases and the J gene lost 3 bases, with 15 bases spanning the gap. The CDR3 spans 14 residues. Germline CDR1 and CDR2: MNHEY and SVGAGI. The CDR3 DNA reads as TGTGCCAGCAGCTGGAGCGGACCGCTCTACGAGCAGTACTTC. The encoded protein is CASSWSGPLYEQYF.

On this clone: The junction does not match germline at one end; this may be a read error. The chain couples TRBV7-9 to TRBJ1-2; D is unresolved. Germline loops: CDR1 SEHNR, CDR2 FQNEAQ (reference sequence). The CDR3 loop spans 12 amino acids. The chain's CDR3 is CASSLESRTPHF. The CDR3 DNA reads TGTGCCAGCAGCTTAGAATCGAGGACTCCCCACTTC.

The J gene is TRBJ1-2, the V gene TRBV5-4, with 11 bases identical to TRBD1. This CDR3 is built from 14 residues. J was trimmed by 8 bases and V by 4 bases; bases with no gene match: 7. Germline V gene data show CDR1 as SGHNT and CDR2 as YYREEE (reference sequence). The CDR3 is CASSGGTGGEGYTF. Written as DNA, the CDR3 is TGTGCCAGCAGCGGCGGGACAGGGGGGGAAGGCTACACCTTC.

This chain joins TRBV5-5 and TRBJ2-7, with 11 bases identical to TRBD2. Germline trimming cut 4 bases from V and 4 bases from J; bases unmatched to any gene: 13. There are 17 residues in the CDR3. CDR1 and CDR2 (germline): SGHKS, YYEKEE (reference sequence). The CDR3 region is CASSPAGGSGGAYEQYF. In DNA form, the CDR3 reads TGTGCCAGCAGCCCCGCAGGTGGTAGCGGGGGGGCATACGAGCAGTACTTC. Drawing the rest from reference TRBV5-5 and TRBJ2-7, the complete variable domain is DAGVTQSPTHLIKTRGQQVTLRCSPISGHKSVSWYQQVLGQGPQFIFQYYEKEERGRGNFPDRFSARQFPNYSSELNVNALLLGDSALYLCASSPAGGSGGAYEQYFGPGTRLTVT.

Of note for this clone: Within the sample, other DNA sequences also encode this same CDR3. The V gene is TRBV5-6, the J gene TRBJ1-5, with TRBD1 as a possible D gene (6 bases). Germline CDR1 SGHDT, CDR2 YYEEEE. Trimming stripped 0 bases from V and 6 bases from J, with 13 bases between. The CDR3 has 15 residues. CDR3 nucleotides: TGTGCCAGCAGCTTGGAGCAGGGGATTCGTCAGCCCCAGCATTTT. Translating it yields CASSLEQGIRQPQHF.